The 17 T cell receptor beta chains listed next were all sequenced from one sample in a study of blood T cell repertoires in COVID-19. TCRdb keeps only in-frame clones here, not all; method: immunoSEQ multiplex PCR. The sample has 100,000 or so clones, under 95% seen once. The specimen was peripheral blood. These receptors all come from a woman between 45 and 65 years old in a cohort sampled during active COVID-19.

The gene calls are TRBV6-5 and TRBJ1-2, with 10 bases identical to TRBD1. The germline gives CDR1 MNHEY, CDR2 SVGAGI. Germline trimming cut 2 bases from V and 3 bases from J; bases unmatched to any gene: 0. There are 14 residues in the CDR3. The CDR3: CASSYGQGDYGYTF. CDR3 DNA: TGTGCCAGCAGTTACGGACAGGGGGACTATGGCTACACCTTC.

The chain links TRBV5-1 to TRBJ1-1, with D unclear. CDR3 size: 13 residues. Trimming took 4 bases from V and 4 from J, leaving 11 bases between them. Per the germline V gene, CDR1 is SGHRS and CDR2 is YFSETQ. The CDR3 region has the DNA TGCGCCAGCAGCGCCGGGGATTTCACTGAAGCTTTCTTT. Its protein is CASSAGDFTEAFF.

In DNA form, the CDR3 reads TGTGCCAGCAGTTACTCGGGGCGGAACTATGGCTACACCTTC. Its translation is CASSYSGRNYGYTF. The chain recombines TRBV6-6 with TRBJ1-2; weak D call: TRBD1 (5 bases). Germline-derived CDR1 and CDR2 are MNHNY and SVGAGI (reference sequence). Trimming pared 0 bases from V and 2 bases from J, leaving 7 bases between. The CDR3 has 14 residues.

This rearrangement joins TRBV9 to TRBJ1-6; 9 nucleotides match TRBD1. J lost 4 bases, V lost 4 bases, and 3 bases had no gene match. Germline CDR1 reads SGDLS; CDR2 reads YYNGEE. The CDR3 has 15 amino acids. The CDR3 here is CASSLGTGYNSPLHF. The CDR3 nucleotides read TGTGCCAGCAGCCTAGGGACAGGGTATAATTCACCCCTCCACTTT.

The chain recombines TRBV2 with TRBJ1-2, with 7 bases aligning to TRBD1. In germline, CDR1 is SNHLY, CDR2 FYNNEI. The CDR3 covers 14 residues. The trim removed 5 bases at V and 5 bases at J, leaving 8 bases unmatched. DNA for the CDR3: TGTGCCAGCAGTCCAGGGGGAGGACGATATGGCTACACCTTC. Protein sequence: CASSPGGGRYGYTF.

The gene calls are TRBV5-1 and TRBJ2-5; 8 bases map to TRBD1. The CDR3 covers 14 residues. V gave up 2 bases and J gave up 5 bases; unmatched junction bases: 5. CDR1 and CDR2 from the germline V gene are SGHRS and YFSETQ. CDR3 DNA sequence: TGCGCCAGCAGCTTAGGCAGGGGGCGGGAGACCCAGTACTTC. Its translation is CASSLGRGRETQYF.

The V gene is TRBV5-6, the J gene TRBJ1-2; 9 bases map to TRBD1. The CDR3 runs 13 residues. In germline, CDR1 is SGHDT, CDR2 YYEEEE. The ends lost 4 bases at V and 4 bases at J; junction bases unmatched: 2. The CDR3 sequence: CASSPTGGYGYTF. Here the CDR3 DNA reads TGTGCCAGCAGCCCGACAGGGGGCTATGGCTACACCTTC.

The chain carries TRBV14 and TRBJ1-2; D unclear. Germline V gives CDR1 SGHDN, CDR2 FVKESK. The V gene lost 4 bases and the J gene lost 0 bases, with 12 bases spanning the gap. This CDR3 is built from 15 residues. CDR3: CASSREREANYGYTF. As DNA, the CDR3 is TGTGCCAGCAGCCGAGAGAGAGAAGCTAACTATGGCTACACCTTC.

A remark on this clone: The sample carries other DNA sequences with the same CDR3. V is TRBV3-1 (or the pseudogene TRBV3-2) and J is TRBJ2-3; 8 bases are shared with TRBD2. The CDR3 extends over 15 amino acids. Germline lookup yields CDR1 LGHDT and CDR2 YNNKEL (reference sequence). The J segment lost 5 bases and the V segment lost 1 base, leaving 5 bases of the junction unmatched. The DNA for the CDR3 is TGTGCCAGCAGCCAAGGGAGGGGACTAGGAGATACGCAGTATTTT. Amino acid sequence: CASSQGRGLGDTQYF.

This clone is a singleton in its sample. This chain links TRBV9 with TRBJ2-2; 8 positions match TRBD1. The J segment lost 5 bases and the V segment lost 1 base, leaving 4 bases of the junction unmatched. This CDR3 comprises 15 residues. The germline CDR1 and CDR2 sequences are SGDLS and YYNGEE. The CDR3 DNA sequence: TGTGCCAGCAGCGTACGGACAGGGAATACCGGGGAGCTGTTTTTT. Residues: CASSVRTGNTGELFF.

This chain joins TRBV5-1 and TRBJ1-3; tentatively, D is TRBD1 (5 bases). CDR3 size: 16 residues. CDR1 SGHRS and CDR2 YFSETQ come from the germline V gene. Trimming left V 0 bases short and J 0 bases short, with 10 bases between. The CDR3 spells CASSLAGGGSGNTIYF. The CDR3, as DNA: TGCGCCAGCAGCTTGGCGGGGGGAGGCTCTGGAAACACCATATATTTT. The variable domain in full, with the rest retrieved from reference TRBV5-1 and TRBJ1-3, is KAGVTQTPRYLIKTRGQQVTLSCSPISGHRSVSWYQQTPGQGLQFLFEYFSETQRNKGNFPGRFSGRQFSNSRSEMNVSTLELGDSALYLCASSLAGGGSGNTIYFGEGSWLTVV.

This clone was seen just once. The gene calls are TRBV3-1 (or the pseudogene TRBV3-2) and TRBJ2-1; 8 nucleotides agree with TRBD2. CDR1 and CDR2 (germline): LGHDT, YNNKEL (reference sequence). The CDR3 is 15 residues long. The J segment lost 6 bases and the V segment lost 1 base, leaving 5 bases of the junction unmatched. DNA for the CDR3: TGTGCCAGCAGCCAAGGCGCGGGGGGACCCAATGAGCAGTTCTTC. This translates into CASSQGAGGPNEQFF.

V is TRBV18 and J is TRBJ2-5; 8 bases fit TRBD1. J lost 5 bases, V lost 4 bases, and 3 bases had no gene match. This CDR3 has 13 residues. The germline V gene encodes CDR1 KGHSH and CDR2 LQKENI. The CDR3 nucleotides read TGTGCCAGCTCACGACAGGGGAGGGAGACCCAGTACTTC. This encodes CASSRQGRETQYF.

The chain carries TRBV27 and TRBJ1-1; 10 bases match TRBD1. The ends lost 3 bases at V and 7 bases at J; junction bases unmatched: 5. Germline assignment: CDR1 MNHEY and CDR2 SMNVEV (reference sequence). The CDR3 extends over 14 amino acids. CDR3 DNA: TGTGCCAGCAGTTTCTGGGACAGGGGAGGTGAAGCTTTCTTT. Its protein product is CASSFWDRGGEAFF.

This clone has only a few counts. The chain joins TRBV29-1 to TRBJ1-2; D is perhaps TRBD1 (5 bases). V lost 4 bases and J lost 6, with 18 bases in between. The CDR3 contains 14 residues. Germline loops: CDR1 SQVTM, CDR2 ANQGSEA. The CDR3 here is CSVAIRGGADGYTF. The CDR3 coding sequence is TGCAGCGTTGCTATTCGGGGGGGAGCGGATGGCTACACCTTC. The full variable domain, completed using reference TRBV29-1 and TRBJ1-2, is SAVISQKPSRDICQRGTSLTIQCQVDSQVTMMFWYRQQPGQSLTLIATANQGSEATYESGFVIDKFPISRPNLTFSTLTVSNMSPEDSSIYLCSVAIRGGADGYTFGSGTRLTVV.

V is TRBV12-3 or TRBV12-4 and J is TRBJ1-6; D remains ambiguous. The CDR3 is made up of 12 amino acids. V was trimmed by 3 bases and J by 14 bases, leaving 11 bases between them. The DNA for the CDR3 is TGTGCCAGCAGTTTTGGTAGTCCGTCCCTCCACTTT. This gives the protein CASSFGSPSLHF.

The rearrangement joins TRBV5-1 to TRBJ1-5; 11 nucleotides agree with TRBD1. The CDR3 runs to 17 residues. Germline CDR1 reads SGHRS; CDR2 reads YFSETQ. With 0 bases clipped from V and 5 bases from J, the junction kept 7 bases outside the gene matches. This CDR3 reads CASSLERTGGADQPQHF. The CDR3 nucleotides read TGCGCCAGCAGCTTGGAGCGGACAGGGGGCGCGGATCAGCCCCAGCATTTT.